This is a list of T cell receptor beta chains from one sample in a study of PD-L1 blockade in urothelial cancer. Libraries were prepared by immunoSEQ multiplex PCR; TCRdb keeps only in-frame clonotypes and omits some of them. Among 20,000 to 25,000 clones listed, about four fifths were seen once. This material consisted of PBMCs, taken around atezolizumab (anti-PD-L1) treatment. These receptors all stem from a man in his 70s with urothelial cancer. The CDR3 runs from the conserved cysteine through the conserved F or W. The order of the fields is V gene, J gene, CDR3 protein.

TRBV20-1	TRBJ2-7	CSARLGGEQYF
TRBV21-1	TRBJ2-7	CASTFPAGQGEYEQYF
TRBV5-4	TRBJ2-7	CASSLDRTGTYEQYF
TRBV6-1	TRBJ2-7	CASLVSGNYEQYF
TRBV30	TRBJ2-3	CAWSEPSGLSTDTQYF
TRBV30	TRBJ2-7	CAWSPGQGRSEQYF
TRBV6-6	TRBJ1-5	CASSTQGAQPQHF
TRBV5-1	TRBJ2-7	CASSKGQGAYEQYF
TRBV6-6	TRBJ2-4	CASGQGGPAKNIQYF
TRBV4-1	TRBJ1-4	CASSRAGQGGEKLFF
TRBV6-5	TRBJ2-7	CASGLAVTYEQYF
TRBV30	TRBJ2-7	CAWSPGLAGDEQYF
TRBV5-8	TRBJ2-2	CASSLVSLAEYTGELFF
TRBV27	TRBJ1-2	CASSLGRGYGYTF
TRBV27	TRBJ2-7	CASSLFGTGAREQYF
TRBV2	TRBJ2-2	CASSEGAGENTGELFF
TRBV10-2	TRBJ1-2	CASSEGPPYGYTF
TRBV5-1	TRBJ2-7	CASSPRESGSGNEQYF
TRBV5-1	TRBJ2-1	CASNVLLAGGPNYNEQFF
TRBV18	TRBJ2-2	CASSPVREVTGELFF
TRBV2	TRBJ1-1	CASRVQGVRTEAFF
TRBV5-1	TRBJ2-7	CASSLTPTSGRGEQYF
TRBV28	TRBJ1-1	CASSFPGMGAFF
TRBV28	TRBJ1-2	CASCTGEAIYGYTF
TRBV7-9	TRBJ2-3	CASSSYPVRDTQYF
TRBV6-5	TRBJ2-4	CASRNRGLAKNIQYF
TRBV2	TRBJ2-3	CASSGASGDTDTQYF
TRBV28	TRBJ2-7	CASRLSGRNNEQYF
TRBV7-6	TRBJ2-2	CASSLGLAANTGELFF
TRBV27	TRBJ2-1	CASSPGLARISSYNEQFF
TRBV9	TRBJ2-2	CASGGRATNTGELFF
TRBV11-2	TRBJ2-7	CASSLDGGPTYEQYF
TRBV7-8	TRBJ2-7	CASSSGGASGRTYEQYF
TRBV19	TRBJ2-2	CASLNRAGELFF
TRBV5-1	TRBJ2-7	CASSQKNAGTGPYEQYF
TRBV5-8	TRBJ2-3	CASSIGTRDTQYF